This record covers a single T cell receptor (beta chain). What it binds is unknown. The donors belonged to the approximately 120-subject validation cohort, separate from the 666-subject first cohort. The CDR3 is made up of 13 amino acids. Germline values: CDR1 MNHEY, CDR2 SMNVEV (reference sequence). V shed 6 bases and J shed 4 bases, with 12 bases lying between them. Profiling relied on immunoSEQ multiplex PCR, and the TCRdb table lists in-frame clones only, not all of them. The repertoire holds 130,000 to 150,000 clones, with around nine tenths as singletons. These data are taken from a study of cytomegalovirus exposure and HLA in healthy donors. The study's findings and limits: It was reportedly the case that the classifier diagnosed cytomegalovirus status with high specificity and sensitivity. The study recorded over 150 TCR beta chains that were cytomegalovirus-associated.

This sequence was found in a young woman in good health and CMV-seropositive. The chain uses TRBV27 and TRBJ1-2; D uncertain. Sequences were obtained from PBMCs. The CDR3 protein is CASRLSGSYGYTF. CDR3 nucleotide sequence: TGTGCCAGCAGACTCTCAGGTAGCTATGGCTACACCTTC.